Reported below is one TCR beta chain. Its recognized antigen is unknown. Qualities for individual bases were not recorded, and no much larger clone is one base off. The sample belongs to a study of response to subunit inactivated influenza vaccine (dated by TCRdb to about 2018). General notes on the study: To follow how T cells responded to a trivalent subunit inactivated influenza vaccine, the researchers relied on deep quantitative profiling of the T cell receptor repertoire.

The method was RT-PCR. These reads were obtained on an Illumina HiSeq 2500. In TCRdb, the public reads were trimmed at Q25 with fastp and aligned with MiXCR, with productive beta chains retained. Every entry covers one CDR3 protein and lists the most common genes and DNA from its rows. This sample lists around 850,000 distinct CDR3 sequences; around 20% were detected once. Together, the top ten hold 9.5% to 13% of the sample. Germline trimming: 7 bases from V, 5 bases from J; junction bases outside gene matches: 3. CDR1 and CDR2 (ENHRY, SYGVKD) derive from the germline V gene. The CDR3 goes from the cysteine to the phenylalanine over 13 residues. Only the CDR3 portion is preserved as DNA: 39 bases, with reading frame beginning at the first base. Broader findings and caveats from the paper: It was suggested by the authors that each seasonal influenza vaccination may recruit only a limited number of new T cells.

In this chain, TRBV10-3 is recombined with TRBJ2-1, with 9 bases matching TRBD2. The source was PBMCs from blood, collected roughly 5 days after vaccination. This TCR came from a man in his forties or fifties who received an inactivated influenza vaccine. Donor details come from another sample of the same person, matched by shared clones. The nucleotide sequence is TGTGCCATCAATGGCGGGAGGGACAATGAGCAGTTCTTC. Protein translation: CAINGGRDNEQFF.